This entry lists 20 T cell receptor beta chains sequenced from one sample in a study of T cell responses to AZD1222 COVID-19 vaccine. The method was immunoSEQ multiplex PCR; TCRdb's version includes in-frame clones alone and lacks a portion of them. The sample consists of more than 95,000 clones, over 80% of them appearing once. Material: peripheral blood, obtained on day 0 of AZD1222 vaccination. These receptor sequences come from an adult in good health.

This chain joins TRBV11-2 and TRBJ2-1; possibly TRBD2 for D (6 bases). This CDR3 region has 15 residues. V shed 5 bases and J shed 9 bases, with 20 bases lying between them. Germline V lookup: CDR1 SGHAT, CDR2 FQNNGV. The CDR3 sequence is CASSARAGSVGEQFF. The CDR3 DNA follows: TGTGCCAGCAGCGCGCGAGCGGGTTCGGTGGGTGAGCAGTTCTTC.

The chain recombines TRBV7-8 with TRBJ2-3; 8 bases fit TRBD2. CDR1 is SGHVS and CDR2 is FQNEAQ in the germline V gene. This CDR3 contains 19 residues. With V trimmed by 1 base and J by 2 bases, 14 bases remained unmatched. CDR3 residues: CASSLGWEGLAGLTDTQYF. The CDR3 DNA follows: TGTGCCAGCAGCTTAGGATGGGAGGGTCTAGCGGGCCTCACAGATACGCAGTATTTT.

This sequence joins TRBV7-3 and TRBJ2-1, with D maybe TRBD1 (6 bases). CDR3 length: 13 residues. The V gene lost 1 base and the J gene lost 13 bases, with 14 bases spanning the gap. Germline V gene data show CDR1 as SGHTA and CDR2 as FQGTGA. Here the CDR3 DNA reads TGTGCCAGCAGCTTAAACACAGGGACCAATCAGTTCTTC. This codes for CASSLNTGTNQFF. Looking up the rest from reference TRBV7-3 and TRBJ2-1 gives the full variable domain: GAGVSQTPSNKVTEKGKYVELRCDPISGHTALYWYRQSLGQGPEFLIYFQGTGAADDSGLPNDRFFAVRPEGSVSTLKIQRTERGDSAVYLCASSLNTGTNQFFGPGTRLTVL.

This clone has just a few counts. This sequence joins TRBV5-1 and TRBJ2-2; 8 bases are shared with TRBD2. There are 15 residues in the CDR3. CDR1 is SGHRS, CDR2 YFSETQ, per germline. V lost 5 bases to trimming and J lost 0 bases; unmatched junction nucleotides: 3. Written as DNA, the CDR3 is TGCGCCAGCAGACTAGCGGTATCGAACACCGGGGAGCTGTTTTTT. Its protein is CASRLAVSNTGELFF.

The chain couples TRBV11-2 to TRBJ2-1, with D uncertain. The length of the CDR3 is 13 residues. V dropped 5 bases and J dropped 0 bases, with 5 bases sitting between them. Looked up from germline, CDR1 is SGHAT and CDR2 is FQNNGV. The CDR3 here is CASSISSYNEQFF. As DNA, the CDR3 is TGTGCCAGCAGCATTAGCTCCTACAATGAGCAGTTCTTC.

This clone appeared a single time. V gene TRBV3-1 (or the pseudogene TRBV3-2) combines with J gene TRBJ2-3, with a weak D call TRBD1 (5 bases). This CDR3 spans 13 amino acids. Trimming left V 1 base short and J 4 bases short, with 6 bases between. CDR1 LGHDT and CDR2 YNNKEL come from the germline V gene (reference sequence). This CDR3 is CASSQAGSDTQYF. CDR3 nucleotide sequence: TGTGCCAGCAGCCAAGCAGGGTCAGATACGCAGTATTTT.

V usage is TRBV19 and J usage is TRBJ2-7; 8 bases fit TRBD1. The CDR3 sequence is 16 residues long. Germline CDR1 is LNHDA and CDR2 is SQIVND (reference sequence). Trimming removed 3 bases from V and 0 bases from J; junction bases left unmatched: 7. CDR3 DNA sequence: TGTGCCAGTAGTATCTGGGCAGGGGGCGGCTCCTACGAGCAGTACTTC. Translated: CASSIWAGGGSYEQYF. The full variable domain, in which reference TRBV19 and TRBJ2-7 provide the parts outside the CDR3, is DGGITQSPKYLFRKEGQNVTLSCEQNLNHDAMYWYRQDPGQGLRLIYYSQIVNDFQKGDIAEGYSVSREKKESFPLTVTSAQKNPTAFYLCASSIWAGGGSYEQYFGPGTRLTVT.

The chain couples TRBV29-1 to TRBJ2-3; D may be TRBD2 (6 bases). V shed 7 bases and J shed 2 bases, with 16 bases lying between them. CDR1 and CDR2 from the germline V gene are SQVTM and ANQGSEA. The CDR3 is made up of 14 amino acids. The CDR3 loop reads CSAAAGGHTDTQYF. DNA of the CDR3: TGCAGCGCTGCAGCGGGTGGTCACACAGATACGCAGTATTTT.

This clone was counted at least ten times. The rearrangement links TRBV7-9 to TRBJ2-1; D is unresolved. V was shortened by 4 bases and J by 10 bases, with 11 bases between the two germline ends. Looked up from germline, CDR1 is SEHNR and CDR2 is FQNEAQ (reference sequence). This CDR3 is built from 12 residues. The CDR3 region is CASSSERSEQFF. CDR3 coding DNA: TGTGCCAGCAGCTCAGAGAGGTCAGAGCAGTTCTTC. Filled out from reference TRBV7-9 and TRBJ2-1, the complete variable domain reads DTGVSQNPRHKITKRGQNVTFRCDPISEHNRLYWYRQTLGQGPEFLTYFQNEAQLEKSRLLSDRFSAERPKGSFSTLEIQRTEQGDSAMYLCASSSERSEQFFGPGTRLTVL.

V and J are TRBV27 and TRBJ1-2; possible D gene TRBD1, 5 bases. This CDR3 region has 16 residues. V gave up 1 base and J gave up 2 bases, with 14 bases separating them. Looked up from germline, CDR1 is MNHEY and CDR2 is SMNVEV (reference sequence). The CDR3 spells CASSLYGLGENYGYTF. The CDR3 region has the DNA TGTGCCAGCAGTTTATATGGCTTGGGGGAGAACTATGGCTACACCTTC.

This clone appeared once. The genes are TRBV24-1 and TRBJ2-3; D unclear. The CDR3 extends over 12 amino acids. Trimming pared 10 bases from V and 2 bases from J, leaving 9 bases between. Germline V CDR1 and CDR2: KGHDR, SFDVKD. CDR3 in DNA: TGTGCCACGGCGACGGTCACAGATACGCAGTATTTT. Amino acid sequence: CATATVTDTQYF.

The chain combines TRBV5-1 with TRBJ2-7; D remains ambiguous. The CDR3 spans 15 residues. CDR1 is SGHRS and CDR2 is YFSETQ in the germline V gene. V was cut by 3 bases and J by 0 bases, with 13 bases left in between. The CDR3 is CASSWQDPSSYEQYF. For the CDR3, the DNA is TGCGCCAGCAGCTGGCAGGACCCGAGCTCCTACGAGCAGTACTTC.

The chain is built from TRBV29-1 and TRBJ1-2, with D possibly being TRBD1 (6 bases). Germline assignment: CDR1 SQVTM and CDR2 ANQGSEA. With 5 bases removed from V and 7 bases from J, the gap between germline ends came to 17 bases. The length of the CDR3 is 13 residues. The CDR3 region is CSVPDRMGLGYTF. As DNA, the CDR3 is TGCAGCGTTCCAGACAGGATGGGGCTTGGCTACACCTTC.

This clone was seen once. The genes are TRBV19 and TRBJ1-1, with no clear D. This CDR3 comprises 14 residues. The V gene's germline CDR1 is LNHDA and CDR2 SQIVND (reference sequence). V lost 9 bases and J 1 base, leaving 15 bases between the germline ends. In nucleotides, the CDR3 is TGTGCCAGCCTAAATATTTACTCGAACACTGAAGCTTTCTTT. As protein: CASLNIYSNTEAFF. Based on the CDR3 plus reference TRBV19 and TRBJ1-1, the full variable domain is DGGITQSPKYLFRKEGQNVTLSCEQNLNHDAMYWYRQDPGQGLRLIYYSQIVNDFQKGDIAEGYSVSREKKESFPLTVTSAQKNPTAFYLCASLNIYSNTEAFFGQGTRLTVV.

V usage is TRBV6-1 and J usage is TRBJ2-4; D remains unclear. CDR3 size: 14 residues. Per the germline V gene, CDR1 is MNHNS and CDR2 is SASEGT. V was shortened by 1 base and J by 2 bases, with 6 bases between the two germline ends. The CDR3 region has the DNA TGTGCCAGCAGTGAAGGGTATTCCAAAAACATTCAGTACTTC. Its protein product is CASSEGYSKNIQYF.

The genes are TRBV15 and TRBJ2-5; 9 positions match TRBD2. V was pared by 5 bases and J by 1 base, with 8 bases of the junction left unmatched. This CDR3 region has 16 residues. Germline V lookup: CDR1 LNHNV, CDR2 YYDKDF (reference sequence). The CDR3 DNA reads as TGTGCCACCAGCGAGGGGATGACTAGCGGCCAAGAGACCCAGTACTTC. Amino acids: CATSEGMTSGQETQYF.

V gene TRBV19 combines with J gene TRBJ2-7; no definite D call. V was clipped by 1 base and J by 2 bases, with 15 bases between them. The CDR3 covers 16 residues. Germline assignment: CDR1 LNHDA and CDR2 SQIVND (reference sequence). The DNA of the CDR3 is TGTGCCAGTAGTATAGGGGTGGCCAGCAGTCCCTACGAGCAGTACTTC. Residues: CASSIGVASSPYEQYF.

V gene TRBV9 combines with J gene TRBJ2-5; TRBD1 matches 8 bases. The CDR3 loop spans 15 amino acids. CDR1 is SGDLS, CDR2 YYNGEE, per germline. V lost 0 bases, J lost 5 bases, and 6 bases stayed unmatched. The CDR3 loop is CASSVATGGRETQYF. Written as DNA, the CDR3 is TGTGCCAGCAGCGTAGCTACAGGGGGACGTGAGACCCAGTACTTC.

The V gene is TRBV7-8, the J gene TRBJ1-4; D unclear. V was clipped by 4 bases and J by 7 bases, with 10 bases between them. The CDR3 covers 13 residues. CDR1 and CDR2 (germline): SGHVS, FQNEAQ. The CDR3 region is CASSSGLAEKLFF. The CDR3 DNA follows: TGTGCCAGCAGCTCCGGACTGGCTGAAAAACTGTTTTTT.

The V and J genes are TRBV3-1 (or the pseudogene TRBV3-2) and TRBJ2-1; D ambiguous. Looked up from germline, CDR1 is LGHDT and CDR2 is YNNKEL (reference sequence). The length of the CDR3 is 15 residues. The ends were cut back, 2 bases at V and 6 bases at J, with 14 bases in the middle. CDR3 nucleotides: TGTGCCAGCAGCCAACATTCAAGTAATATCAATGAGCAGTTCTTC. Translating gives CASSQHSSNINEQFF.